This T cell receptor (beta chain) was documented in a study of Ad26.COV2.S vaccination and SARS-CoV-2 variants. At the level of the study: Donor got 5x10^10 or 1x10^11 viral particles of Ad26.COV2.S.

This clone has only one observation. As to treatment: 15 to 20 received Ad26.COV2.S at low or high dose, single or two shots; about 5 received placebo; per-sample allocation not given. The samples were gathered on day 63 after the first injection of vaccine or placebo. The CDR3 has 15 amino acids. Germline assignment: CDR1 MNHEY and CDR2 SVGAGI. V lost 7 bases to trimming and J lost 7 bases, with 23 bases between them. Profiling relied on immunoSEQ multiplex PCR, and the TCRdb table lists in-frame clones only, not all of them. The sample shows 450,000 to 550,000 clones, 80% to 90% of them seen only once.

This TCR was recovered from a person between 18 and 65 years old who received the Ad26.COV2.S COVID-19 vaccine or a placebo. Sequenced material: peripheral blood, taken in a trial of Ad26.COV2.S vaccine versus placebo. The chain employs TRBV6-5 and TRBJ2-7; D is possibly TRBD1 (5 bases). The CDR3 reads CASIPNPTGREEQYV. The CDR3 DNA reads TGTGCCAGCATCCCAAACCCGACGGGCAGGGAAGAGCAGTACGTC.